This T cell receptor (beta chain) was captured in a study of T cells after yellow fever vaccination. Study-wide points: The secondary response was weaker but peaked faster, day 5 versus 15. Clones from primary vaccination mostly reappeared after the booster (approximately 95% CD4, approximately 91% CD8).

This clonotype has just a few counts. What it binds is unknown. From the 5' RACE reads, TCRdb called clonotypes with MiXCR, one entry per CDR3 protein. The sample yields about 300,000 distinct CDR3 sequences, roughly 9% seen once. The ends were cut back, 2 bases at V and 4 bases at J, with 10 bases in the middle. The CDR3 totals 14 residues. The germline CDR1 and CDR2 sequences are SGHTA and FQGTGA. The rearrangement uses TRBV7-3 and TRBJ2-3; no reliable D call. The sequence derives from a man aged 18 to 35 who received the YFV17D yellow fever vaccine. Sequenced material: CD4+ T cells sorted from PBMCs, taken 5 days after the yellow fever booster vaccination. The CDR3 sequence is CASSLGRSPDTQYF. CDR3 DNA: TGTGCCAGCAGCTTAGGACGGTCTCCAGATACGCAGTATTTT.